This T cell receptor beta chain was found in a study of blood T cell repertoires in COVID-19. Study at large: Specimens from acute and convalescent COVID-19 originated in the United States, Italy and Spain. PBMCs, B-cell-depleted T cells, or T cells were the source of the cDNA or gDNA that made up the material.

Methods used by the authors: The authors estimated nucleated cell counts from reference gene primer amplification. Libraries were prepared by immunoSEQ multiplex PCR; TCRdb keeps only in-frame clonotypes and omits some of them. That table supplies the V and J calls and clone size; D and trimming were determined from the DNA. The data hold more than 70,000 clones, with 75% to 90% observed a single time. The receptor's source is a man aged 50 to 59 with active COVID-19. Sample: peripheral blood.

This CDR3 is CASSSVFKAFF. The CDR3 DNA follows: TGTGCCAGTAGTTCGGTGTTTAAAGCTTTCTTT. V usage is TRBV19 and J usage is TRBJ1-1; D ambiguous. The CDR3 is made up of 11 amino acids. Germline V gene lookup returns CDR1 LNHDA and CDR2 SQIVND (reference sequence). Deletions cut 5 bases from V and 9 bases from J, with 10 bases between.